These 19 T cell receptor beta chains were sequenced from one sample in a study of tumor-infiltrating lymphocytes in primary liver carcinoma. From roughly 500 ng total RNA, TCR beta cDNA was generated with a primer in the constant region. Nested multiplex PCR, run for three rounds with slightly modified ARM-PCR, yielded TCR beta libraries. The first two PCR rounds, approximately 10 cycles each, used TRBV1-TRBV30 forward primers and a C-beta reverse primer. MiXCR, run by TCRdb on the multiplex PCR reads, gives a single entry per CDR3 protein. The table includes about 75,000 distinct CDR3 sequences, roughly 71% detected once. Taking 20-30 mg of unsorted bulk tissue, the authors co-extracted RNA and DNA. The sample taken for sequencing was tumor-adjacent normal liver tissue. All receptors derive from a man between 35 and 55 years old with primary liver carcinoma and hepatitis B virus infection.

The chain is built from TRBV12-3 or TRBV12-4 and TRBJ2-7; possible D gene TRBD1, 6 bases. There are 13 residues in the CDR3. Trimming left V 7 bases short and J 4 bases short, with 14 bases between. This CDR3 is CASNLKDSYEQYF. As DNA, the CDR3 is TGTGCCAGCAATTTGAAGGACAGTTACGAGCAGTACTTC.

The V gene is TRBV5-4, the J gene TRBJ2-7, with TRBD2 matching 12 bases. V was clipped by 10 bases and J by 5 bases; unmatched bases: 13. The CDR3 is 15 amino acids. CDR1 SGHNT and CDR2 YYREEE come from the germline V gene (reference sequence). DNA for the CDR3: TGTGCCTCTACCTCCCGGACTAGCGGGACCCACGAGCAGTACTTC. Its translation: CASTSRTSGTHEQYF.

About this clonotype: The junction shows a germline mismatch at one end, possibly a read error. The genes are TRBV6-5 and TRBJ2-3; 7 nucleotides match TRBD2. This CDR3 region has 15 residues. Germline assignment: CDR1 MNHEY and CDR2 SVGAGI. Here the CDR3 reads CTSNPGLVGTDTQYF. The CDR3 DNA sequence: TGTACCAGCAACCCAGGACTAGTGGGAACAGATACGCAGTATTTT.

For this clonotype: Sequence at one end of the junction differs from germline and may be a read error. The genes are TRBV6-5 and TRBJ2-7; 9 bases are a match to TRBD1. The CDR3 has 16 residues. The germline V gene has CDR1 MNHEY and CDR2 SVGAGI. The CDR3 spells CASNYVLGQGNYEQYF. The CDR3 DNA sequence: TGTGCCAGCAATTACGTGTTGGGACAGGGCAACTACGAGCAGTACTTC.

A remark on this clonotype: A clone one base away is much larger, so this may be a read error. This chain connects TRBV28 to TRBJ2-4, with a possible D match to TRBD1 (6 bases). CDR3 length: 17 amino acids. V was trimmed by 7 bases and J by 4 bases, leaving 23 bases between them. Looked up from germline, CDR1 is MDHEN and CDR2 is SYDVKM. The DNA for the CDR3 is TGTGCCAGCAATCCACCACCCGGACAGAGAGATAAAAACATTCAGTACTTC. This codes for CASNPPPGQRDKNIQYF. The complete variable domain, with remaining parts taken from reference TRBV28 and TRBJ2-4, reads DVKVTQSSRYLVKRTGEKVFLECVQDMDHENMFWYRQDPGLGLRLIYFSYDVKMKEKGDIPEGYSVSREKKERFSLILESASTNQTSMYLCASNPPPGQRDKNIQYFGAGTRLSVL.

This clonotype was recorded once. Germline and junction disagree at one end, which may indicate a read error. The V gene is TRBV24-1, the J gene TRBJ2-1; 10 bases align to TRBD1. Per germline, CDR1 KGHDR and CDR2 SFDVKD. CDR3 length equals 17 residues. CDR3: CATSDTRTGGNYNEQLF. CDR3 in DNA: TGTGCCACCAGTGATACCCGGACAGGGGGGAACTACAATGAGCAGCTCTTC.

The rearrangement joins TRBV4-1 to TRBJ1-1; D is unresolved. Germline V lookup: CDR1 MGHRA, CDR2 YSYEKL. The CDR3 runs to 12 residues. V gave up 10 bases and J gave up 5 bases, with 14 bases separating them. The CDR3 is CANRGLGTEAFF. The DNA for the CDR3 is TGCGCCAATAGAGGGCTGGGGACTGAAGCTTTCTTT.

The V and J genes are TRBV6-1 and TRBJ2-7; D is ambiguous. The germline V and J ends were trimmed by 8 bases and 2 bases, with 10 bases remaining between them. The CDR3 spans 12 residues. CDR1 is MNHNS, CDR2 SASEGT, per germline. The CDR3 is CASGWWAYEQYF. CDR3 bases: TGTGCCAGCGGGTGGTGGGCCTACGAGCAGTACTTC.

A word on this clonotype: Sequence at one end of the junction differs from germline and may be a read error. The chain is built from TRBV29-1 and TRBJ2-1; D tentatively reads TRBD1 or TRBD2 (5 bases each). Germline V CDR1 and CDR2: SQVTM, ANQGSEA. This CDR3 is built from 14 residues. Here the CDR3 reads CNVPRTRGFNEQFF. CDR3 coding DNA: TGCAACGTTCCTAGGACAAGAGGGTTTAATGAGCAGTTCTTC.

On this clonotype: Sequence at one end of the junction differs from germline and may be a read error. J is TRBJ2-1 and V is TRBV7-8; maybe TRBD2 (5 bases). Looked up from germline, CDR1 is SGHVS and CDR2 is FQNEAQ. The CDR3 extends over 18 amino acids. CDR3 residues: CARSPLGGSPVSYNGQFF. CDR3 DNA: TGTGCCAGAAGCCCGCTTGGAGGCTCACCGGTCTCCTACAATGGGCAGTTCTTC.

As concerns this clonotype: Without the conserved terminal phenylalanine or tryptophan, this CDR3 likely stems from a read error. The chain links TRBV10-3 to TRBJ2-3; no clear D gene. The CDR3 totals 17 residues. Per the germline V gene, CDR1 is ENHRY and CDR2 is SYGVKD. Here the CDR3 reads CVISESKSSPLIDTQYY. The CDR3 DNA is TGTGTCATCAGTGAGTCCAAGAGTAGCCCTCTGATAGATACGCAGTATTAT.

Turning to this clonotype: The CDR3 end shows no conserved phenylalanine or tryptophan, and so a read error is likely. This chain joins TRBV12-3 or TRBV12-4 and TRBJ2-6; D is unresolved. CDR3 length: 15 amino acids. V was cut by 7 bases and J by 3 bases, with 13 bases left in between. In nucleotides, the CDR3 is TGTGCCAGCACCCTCTCCCGCTATGGGGCCAACGTCCTGACTTTA. Translation gives CASTLSRYGANVLTL.

This clonotype showed up just once. Since a much larger clone is just one base distant, this may be a read error. V gene TRBV28 combines with J gene TRBJ2-5, with a weak D call TRBD2 (5 bases). CDR3 size: 17 residues. Per the germline V gene, CDR1 is MDHEN and CDR2 is SYDVKM. V lost 0 bases and J lost 12, with 26 bases in between. CDR3 residues: CASSLWSATSVGRTEYF. The CDR3 DNA follows: TGTGCCAGCAGTTTATGGAGCGCCACCTCAGTGGGAAGGACTGAGTACTTC.

Comment on this clonotype: A read error may produce the germline difference seen at one junction end. V and J are TRBV11-1 and TRBJ2-2; D is uncertain. The CDR3 loop spans 13 amino acids. Germline loops: CDR1 SGHAT, CDR2 FQDESV (reference sequence). In DNA form, the CDR3 reads TGTGCCAGCAACTTAGTACGCTTCAGGGAGCTGTTTTTT. This gives the protein CASNLVRFRELFF.

In regard to this clonotype: At one boundary the junction diverges from the germline segment, which might be a read error. V and J are TRBV7-9 and TRBJ1-6; 9 nucleotides align to TRBD1. The CDR3 is 17 amino acids. Germline CDR1 and CDR2: SEHNR and FQNEAQ (reference sequence). This CDR3 reads CASSSYATGGAQSPIHF. Here the CDR3 DNA reads TGTGCCAGCAGCTCCTACGCCACAGGGGGCGCACAGTCACCCATCCACTTT.

This rearrangement joins TRBV5-1 to TRBJ2-5; TRBD2 agrees at 10 bases. CDR1 and CDR2 (germline): SGHRS, YFSETQ. Trimming took 4 bases from V and 2 from J; bases not matched to a gene: 2. The CDR3 has 14 amino acids. The CDR3 nucleotides are TGCGCCAGCAGCCTAGCGGGAGCTCAAGAGACCCAGTACTTC. The encoded protein is CASSLAGAQETQYF.

In this sample, this clonotype turned up many times. The rearrangement uses TRBV12-3 or TRBV12-4 and TRBJ1-1; no firm D call. V was trimmed by 6 bases and J by 2 bases, leaving 10 bases between them. The CDR3 totals 13 residues. The CDR3 loop reads CASRIRINTEAFF. In DNA, the CDR3 is TGTGCCAGCAGGATTCGAATTAACACTGAAGCTTTCTTT.

This clonotype was detected ten times or more. V and J are TRBV6-5 and TRBJ2-2; D remains unclear. The germline V gene encodes CDR1 MNHEY and CDR2 SVGAGI. This CDR3 comprises 15 residues. Trimming took off 5 bases at V and 3 bases at J, with 13 bases between the two ends. The CDR3 loop is CASSPVSTDTGELFF. The CDR3 region has the DNA TGTGCCAGCAGTCCAGTTTCCACGGACACCGGGGAGCTGTTTTTT.

Turning to this clonotype: Here the CDR3 omits its conserved ending phenylalanine or tryptophan, so a read error is the likely source. The rearrangement links TRBV29-1 to TRBJ2-5, with TRBD2 identical over 13 bases. Germline values: CDR1 SQVTM, CDR2 ANQGSEA. The CDR3 has 15 residues. This chain's CDR3 is CNVRTSGSWAETQYL. The CDR3 DNA reads TGCAACGTTCGGACTAGCGGGAGTTGGGCAGAGACCCAGTACTTG.